This T cell receptor beta chain is from a study of Graves' ophthalmopathy and Graves' hyperthyroidism. Trimming removed 3 bases from V and 2 bases from J; junction bases left unmatched: 2. Per germline, CDR1 LNHNV and CDR2 YYDKDF (reference sequence). The CDR3 extends over 14 amino acids. Ten or more counts support this clonotype. The study amplified TCR beta CDR3 regions using RNA transcripts. An initial RT-PCR round employing HTBI primers preceded a second-round multiplex PCR. TCRdb fed the multiplex PCR reads into MiXCR, producing one record per CDR3 protein. The table has hundreds of thousands of distinct CDR3 sequences, 35% to 45% seen once.

The TCR was taken from an adult man with Graves' ophthalmopathy. V is TRBV15 and J is TRBJ1-1, with TRBD1 matching 8 bases. The material sequenced was peripheral blood. CDR3 loop: CATSRDRANTEAFF. The CDR3 nucleotides are TGTGCCACCAGCAGGGACAGGGCAAACACTGAAGCTTTCTTT.